These 32 T cell receptor beta chains came from one sample sequenced in a study of beta chain features in type 1 diabetes. The sequenced template was cDNA made from the entire isolated RNA. This table comes from immunoSEQ multiplex PCR, and its TCRdb copy is limited to in-frame clones, with some not included. The sample contains roughly 140,000 clones, less than 9% of which appear only once. Sequencing used central memory CD4+ T cells from blood. These TCRs come from a woman aged 30 to 39 in good health.

This clone was picked up a small number of times. The rearrangement links TRBV5-1 to TRBJ2-5; D perhaps matches TRBD2 (5 bases). V was trimmed by 5 bases and J by 7 bases, leaving 18 bases between them. Germline CDR1 is SGHRS and CDR2 is YFSETQ. The CDR3 is made up of 14 amino acids. The CDR3 coding sequence is TGCGCCAGCAGAACGTGGCTAGCCGAGAGGACCCAGTACTTC. Translation: CASRTWLAERTQYF.

This clone was seen more than once but under ten times. The chain carries TRBV19 and TRBJ1-1; D uncertain. The CDR3 has 15 amino acids. V lost 4 bases to trimming and J lost 4 bases, with 16 bases between them. Per germline, CDR1 LNHDA and CDR2 SQIVND (reference sequence). Here the CDR3 DNA reads TGTGCCAGTAGTACAGGTAACCCTTATCCCACTGAAGCTTTCTTT. Its protein is CASSTGNPYPTEAFF.

This clone turned up a few times. The rearrangement uses TRBV2 and TRBJ2-1, with 7 bases lining up with TRBD2. V gave up 0 bases and J gave up 12 bases; unmatched junction bases: 8. The CDR3 covers 14 residues. Germline V lookup: CDR1 SNHLY, CDR2 FYNNEI. The CDR3 nucleotides are TGTGCCAGCAGTGAAGCGGCACTACGCGGGAGGCAGTTCTTC. It codes for CASSEAALRGRQFF.

This clone was recorded many times. CDR3 residues: CASSLSREQNEQFF. CDR3 nucleotides: TGTGCCAGCAGCTTATCGCGGGAGCAAAATGAGCAGTTCTTC. The chain combines TRBV7-2 with TRBJ2-1; 7 bases map to TRBD2. V trimming: 2 bases; J trimming: 7 bases; junction bases outside the gene matches: 5. The germline gives CDR1 SGHTA, CDR2 FQGNSA. There are 14 residues in the CDR3.

This clone was seen repeatedly, ten times or more. The chain links TRBV27 to TRBJ2-4; D gene unclear. CDR1 is MNHEY, CDR2 SMNVEV, per germline (reference sequence). The V end was cut by 0 bases, the J end by 0 bases, with 18 bases between. This CDR3 contains 19 residues. The CDR3 DNA follows: TGTGCCAGCAGTTTATCGTATGCTGCGTTCGGGTTAGCCAAAAACATTCAGTACTTC. Encoded protein: CASSLSYAAFGLAKNIQYF.

This clone was detected a few times. The V and J genes are TRBV7-2 and TRBJ2-5; 9 bases are a match to TRBD2. This CDR3 is 16 amino acids long. V trimming: 3 bases; J trimming: 2 bases; junction bases outside the gene matches: 7. Germline loops: CDR1 SGHTA, CDR2 FQGNSA. The CDR3 spells CASSFTGLAGQETQYF. Written as DNA, the CDR3 is TGTGCCAGCAGCTTTACCGGGCTAGCGGGGCAAGAGACCCAGTACTTC.

J is TRBJ2-1 and V is TRBV29-1; maybe TRBD2 (5 bases). The CDR3 contains 16 residues. V lost 4 bases and J lost 0, with 16 bases in between. In germline, CDR1 is SQVTM, CDR2 ANQGSEA. The chain's CDR3 is CSVVSRDPSSYNEQFF. The CDR3 DNA sequence: TGCAGCGTTGTATCTCGGGATCCTAGCTCCTACAATGAGCAGTTCTTC.

The V gene is TRBV4-3, the J gene TRBJ1-4, with D possibly being TRBD1 (5 bases). V lost 1 base and J lost 4, with 10 bases in between. The CDR3 is 15 amino acids. Germline V gives CDR1 LGHNA, CDR2 YSLEER. The CDR3 bases are TGCGCCAGCAGCCAAGGGTGGGGGGATAATGAAAAACTGTTTTTT. Translated, it gives CASSQGWGDNEKLFF.

This clone has only a few counts. CDR3 region: CASSSGLAGHSEQYF. The DNA for the CDR3 is TGCGCCAGCAGCAGCGGACTAGCGGGGCACTCCGAGCAGTACTTC. This sequence joins TRBV5-1 and TRBJ2-7; 12 bases match TRBD2. The CDR3 covers 15 residues. V gave up 4 bases and J gave up 6 bases; unmatched junction bases: 8. Germline CDR1 reads SGHRS; CDR2 reads YFSETQ.

This rearrangement joins TRBV6-5 to TRBJ1-2; 8 positions match TRBD1. CDR3 length: 13 residues. Germline CDR1 and CDR2: MNHEY and SVGAGI. V shed 4 bases and J 8 bases; nucleotides not matched to a gene: 6. CDR3 nucleotides: TGTGCCAGCAGTTTCCCAGGGGGCAGAGGCTACACCTTC. This gives the protein CASSFPGGRGYTF.

This clone was counted at least ten times. CDR3 region: CASHRAGVVGELFF. The CDR3 region has the DNA TGTGCCAGTCACCGAGCGGGAGTGGTCGGGGAGCTGTTTTTT. The chain joins TRBV28 to TRBJ2-2; 8 nucleotides match TRBD2. Looked up from germline, CDR1 is MDHEN and CDR2 is SYDVKM. The junction had 10 bases not matched to a gene; V was cut back by 9 bases and J by 7 bases. There are 14 residues in the CDR3.

This clone was seen many times. The chain links TRBV7-2 to TRBJ2-1; D not certain. CDR3 length: 12 residues. The V end lost 2 bases, the J end lost 8 bases, and 7 bases lay between the germline ends. Germline V lookup: CDR1 SGHTA, CDR2 FQGNSA. The CDR3 spells CASSLMVDEQFF. CDR3 in DNA: TGTGCCAGCAGCTTAATGGTAGATGAGCAGTTCTTC.

The sample holds a few counts of this clone. This chain uses TRBV28 with TRBJ2-7; 7 positions agree with TRBD2. J was trimmed by 3 bases and V by 3 bases; bases with no gene match: 2. Germline CDR1 and CDR2: MDHEN and SYDVKM. This CDR3 is 13 amino acids long. The DNA for the CDR3 is TGTGCCAGCAGTTTTTCGGGGGGCTACGAGCAGTACTTC. Translation: CASSFSGGYEQYF.

This clone was counted only a few times. V gene TRBV2 combines with J gene TRBJ2-3, with TRBD1 matching over 7 bases. This CDR3 comprises 17 residues. Germline V gene data show CDR1 as SNHLY and CDR2 as FYNNEI. Losses at the gene ends were 3 bases for V and 0 bases for J; bases not matched to a gene: 9. The CDR3 region is CASSEGYRGRSTDTQYF. CDR3 DNA sequence: TGTGCCAGCAGTGAGGGCTACAGGGGAAGAAGCACAGATACGCAGTATTTT. Variable domain in full (rest from reference TRBV2 and TRBJ2-3): EPEVTQTPSHQVTQMGQEVILRCVPISNHLYFYWYRQILGQKVEFLVSFYNNEISEKSEIFDDQFSVERPDGSNFTLKIRSTKLEDSAMYFCASSEGYRGRSTDTQYFGPGTRLTVL.

V and J are TRBV10-3 and TRBJ2-7; D unclear. The germline V and J ends were trimmed by 10 bases and 4 bases, with 11 bases remaining between them. This CDR3 contains 11 residues. Germline CDR1 reads ENHRY; CDR2 reads SYGVKD. CDR3 nucleotides: TGTGCCACCCTCCGAGAGTACGAGCAGTACTTC. Translated, it gives CATLREYEQYF.

The V and J genes are TRBV6-1 and TRBJ1-1, with unresolved D. Per the germline V gene, CDR1 is MNHNS and CDR2 is SASEGT. The CDR3 is made up of 15 amino acids. V was trimmed by 4 bases and J by 0 bases, leaving 12 bases between them. CDR3 coding DNA: TGTGCCAGCAGTGTTGGGCACGGGATGAACACTGAAGCTTTCTTT. Translating it yields CASSVGHGMNTEAFF.

J is TRBJ2-3 and V is TRBV6-4; D is possibly TRBD2 (5 bases). The V gene lost 2 bases and the J gene lost 1 base, with 10 bases spanning the gap. This CDR3 is 15 amino acids long. The germline CDR1 and CDR2 sequences are MRHNA and SNTAGT. CDR3 nucleotide sequence: TGTGCCAGCAGTGACGAGGGATGGGGCACAGATACGCAGTATTTT. Amino acids: CASSDEGWGTDTQYF.

This clone was observed a handful of times. In DNA, the CDR3 is TGTGCCAGCAGCCAAGATAGGGGTTCGACAGATACGCAGTATTTT. Translation: CASSQDRGSTDTQYF. The chain employs TRBV14 and TRBJ2-3; D perhaps matches TRBD1 (5 bases). Germline CDR1 reads SGHDN; CDR2 reads FVKESK. Trimming took 0 bases from V and 3 from J, leaving 10 bases between them. The CDR3 runs 15 residues. Drawing the rest from reference TRBV14 and TRBJ2-3, the complete variable domain is EAGVTQFPSHSVIEKGQTVTLRCDPISGHDNLYWYRRVMGKEIKFLLHFVKESKQDESGMPNNRFLAERTGGTYSTLKVQPAELEDSGVYFCASSQDRGSTDTQYFGPGTRLTVL.

This clone was seen only a few times. This sequence joins TRBV29-1 and TRBJ1-1, with a possible D match to TRBD1 (5 bases). Germline V gives CDR1 SQVTM, CDR2 ANQGSEA. This CDR3 is built from 14 residues. The V and J ends lost 0 bases and 4 bases respectively, with 12 bases between them. CDR3 nucleotide sequence: TGCAGCGTTGAAGATCCAGGGTACCGCACTGAAGCTTTCTTT. This gives the protein CSVEDPGYRTEAFF.

This clone has more than one count but fewer than ten. The gene calls are TRBV7-9 and TRBJ1-4, with D possibly TRBD1 on 5 matching bases. There are 14 residues in the CDR3. The V end lost 3 bases, the J end lost 7 bases, and 12 bases lay between the germline ends. CDR1 is SEHNR, CDR2 FQNEAQ, per germline (reference sequence). The CDR3 loop is CASSFWGQGEKLFF. The CDR3 region has the DNA TGTGCCAGCAGCTTCTGGGGCCAGGGTGAAAAACTGTTTTTT.

This clone showed up just a few times. V and J are TRBV18 and TRBJ2-2; tentative D call: TRBD1 (5 bases). V was trimmed by 3 bases and J by 5 bases, leaving 7 bases between them. Germline V lookup: CDR1 KGHSH, CDR2 LQKENI. The length of the CDR3 is 13 residues. The CDR3 DNA is TGTGCCAGCTCACCCGACAGAACCGGGGAGCTGTTTTTT. It translates to CASSPDRTGELFF.

The rearrangement links TRBV19 to TRBJ1-1, with D possibly TRBD1 on 5 matching bases. V gave up 5 bases and J gave up 1 base, with 8 bases separating them. The CDR3 length is 13 residues. Germline V gives CDR1 LNHDA, CDR2 SQIVND (reference sequence). The CDR3 sequence is CASSYGQNTEAFF. Here the CDR3 DNA reads TGTGCCAGTAGTTACGGACAGAACACTGAAGCTTTCTTT.

This clone has a handful of counts. Compared with germline, one end of the junction differs, possibly owing to a read error. This chain uses TRBV7-8 with TRBJ1-5; the D is unclear. CDR1 and CDR2 from the germline V gene are SGHVS and FQNEAQ. The CDR3 covers 14 residues. CDR3 nucleotide sequence: TGTGCCAGCAGCCTAGCCGGGGGCAATCAGCCCCAGCATTTT. This sequence encodes CASSLAGGNQPQHF.

This clone was found a few times. The chain carries TRBV28 and TRBJ2-5, with 10 bases identical to TRBD1. Trimming removed 4 bases from V and 5 bases from J; junction bases left unmatched: 7. The germline CDR1 and CDR2 sequences are MDHEN and SYDVKM. The CDR3 sequence is 15 residues long. The CDR3 spells CASSSRGTGDETQYF. The CDR3 DNA reads as TGTGCCAGCAGTTCAAGAGGGACAGGGGACGAGACCCAGTACTTC.

The rearrangement links TRBV7-2 to TRBJ2-1, with 11 bases that match TRBD2. The CDR3 has 14 residues. Germline CDR1 is SGHTA and CDR2 is FQGNSA. V shed 5 bases, J shed 7 bases, and the junction held 4 bases outside the gene matches. CDR3 coding DNA: TGTGCCAGCAGCGAACGACTAGCGGGGAATGAGCAGTTCTTC. Encoded protein: CASSERLAGNEQFF.

This clone was detected a few times. The chain has TRBV7-9 and TRBJ2-1; possibly TRBD2 for D (6 bases). Germline V gives CDR1 SEHNR, CDR2 FQNEAQ (reference sequence). V was clipped by 5 bases and J by 10 bases, with 15 bases between them. This CDR3 spans 13 amino acids. CDR3 in DNA: TGTGCCAGCAGCACCTTTCTAGCGAACGAGCAGTTCTTC. Its protein is CASSTFLANEQFF.

This clone was seen only a few times. The chain carries TRBV7-9 and TRBJ2-7, with TRBD2 matching 8 bases. The CDR3 covers 16 residues. CDR1 is SEHNR and CDR2 is FQNEAQ in the germline V gene (reference sequence). The trim removed 5 bases at V and 2 bases at J, leaving 11 bases unmatched. The CDR3 protein is CASSPRVAGNPYEQYF. The CDR3, as DNA: TGTGCCAGCAGCCCGCGGGTAGCGGGAAATCCCTACGAGCAGTACTTC.

The chain employs TRBV6-4 and TRBJ2-7; TRBD1 matches 8 bases. Germline lookup yields CDR1 MRHNA and CDR2 SNTAGT. The CDR3 sequence is 15 residues long. Unmatched junction bases numbered 6, after V lost 3 bases and J lost 2 bases. CDR3 sequence reads: CASSEGTGLPYEQYF. CDR3 nucleotide sequence: TGTGCCAGCAGTGAGGGGACAGGATTGCCCTACGAGCAGTACTTC.

In its sample, this clone was seen a few times. The chain uses TRBV11-2 and TRBJ2-5; a possible D gene is TRBD1 (6 bases). CDR3 length: 15 amino acids. Per germline, CDR1 SGHAT and CDR2 FQNNGV. The ends were cut back, 3 bases at V and 1 base at J, with 12 bases in the middle. CDR3 bases: TGTGCCAGCAGCTTGGGACAACCACTCCAAGAGACCCAGTACTTC. Translating it yields CASSLGQPLQETQYF.

Ten or more counts support this clone. The chain has TRBV4-3 and TRBJ2-1; D unresolved. Trimming removed 1 base from V and 7 bases from J, with 8 bases in between. Germline assignment: CDR1 LGHNA and CDR2 YSLEER. The CDR3 totals 13 residues. CDR3 sequence (DNA): TGCGCCAGCAGCCAAGGCTTAGCTAATGAGCAGTTCTTC. This encodes CASSQGLANEQFF.

V usage is TRBV11-2 and J usage is TRBJ2-5; TRBD1 matches at 7 bases. This CDR3 has 14 amino acids. Germline trimming cut 5 bases from V and 5 bases from J; bases unmatched to any gene: 8. Germline-derived CDR1 and CDR2 are SGHAT and FQNNGV. The chain's CDR3 is CASSAVTGVETQYF. The CDR3 DNA sequence: TGTGCCAGCAGCGCCGTAACAGGGGTGGAGACCCAGTACTTC.

This clone appeared a few times. V usage is TRBV4-2 and J usage is TRBJ1-2; D is ambiguous. V lost 5 bases to trimming and J lost 1 base, with 8 bases between them. Germline loops: CDR1 LGHNA, CDR2 YNFKEQ. The CDR3 contains 13 residues. The CDR3 is CASSDKNNYGYTF. The CDR3 DNA follows: TGTGCCAGCAGCGACAAGAATAACTATGGCTACACCTTC.